One and the same sample provided the 10 T cell receptor beta chains below, sequenced in a study of blood T cells in healthy people across ages. Through a sample-barcoded 5' primer and a J-beta primer mix, a second PCR was run for roughly 6 to 11 cycles. TCRdb used MiXCR to reprocess the 5' RACE reads, holding one entry per CDR3 protein. Seen here are about a million distinct CDR3 sequences, 51% observed once, and the top ten hold 20% to 25%. Sequenced: blood. The receptors derive from a woman aged 55 to 70 in good health.

This chain uses TRBV5-5 with TRBJ1-5; no firm D call. The CDR3 sequence is 14 residues long. Per the germline V gene, CDR1 is SGHKS and CDR2 is YYEKEE (reference sequence). Trimming left V 3 bases short and J 5 bases short, with 12 bases between. CDR3 amino acids: CASSSQNWDQPQHF. CDR3 in DNA: TGTGCCAGCAGCTCCCAGAACTGGGATCAGCCCCAGCATTTT.

The rearrangement joins TRBV11-3 to TRBJ2-7, with D maybe TRBD2 (6 bases). Matching the DNA end better, TRBJ2-5 makes the J call doubtful. Germline V gene data show CDR1 as SGHNT and CDR2 as YENEEA. This CDR3 is built from 13 residues. CDR3 nucleotide sequence: TGTGCCAGCAGCTTAGGGGGAGGAAAGACCCAGTACTTC. Encoded protein: CASSLGGGKTQYF.

Only one count was recorded for this clonotype. The V and J genes are TRBV24-1 and TRBJ2-5, with 9 bases that match TRBD2. This CDR3 has 14 residues. V was clipped by 7 bases and J by 11 bases; unmatched bases: 13. The germline gives CDR1 KGHDR, CDR2 SFDVKD. DNA for the CDR3: TGTGCCACCAGAGCGGGAGGTGAGCACAATGAGCAGTACTTC. Translation gives CATRAGGEHNEQYF.

This clonotype was seen more than once but under ten times. The chain links TRBV28 to TRBJ2-7; 9 nucleotides align to TRBD1. V dropped 6 bases and J dropped 3; count of bases not matched to a gene: 3. Germline V gene lookup returns CDR1 MDHEN and CDR2 SYDVKM. The CDR3 covers 13 residues. CDR3 nucleotides: TGTGCCAGCAGGGGGACAGGGATCTACGAGCAGTACTTC. Protein: CASRGTGIYEQYF.

Here the CDR3 reads CSAGKPASGRDTQYF. The CDR3 nucleotides read TGCAGCGCTGGGAAACCGGCTAGCGGGAGGGATACGCAGTATTTT. This sequence joins TRBV29-1 and TRBJ2-3; 11 nucleotides agree with TRBD2. CDR1 is SQVTM and CDR2 is ANQGSEA in the germline V gene. The CDR3 is made up of 15 amino acids. The J segment lost 6 bases and the V segment lost 7 bases, leaving 12 bases of the junction unmatched.

This clonotype showed up just a few times. The chain employs TRBV27 and TRBJ2-7; possibly TRBD2 for D (5 bases). Germline CDR1 is MNHEY and CDR2 is SMNVEV (reference sequence). Deletions cut 3 bases from V and 5 bases from J, with 11 bases between. The CDR3 has 13 residues. The CDR3, as DNA: TGTGCCAGCAGTTTCGGCGGGCCCGACGAGCAGTACTTC. Residues: CASSFGGPDEQYF.

This sequence joins TRBV12-3 or TRBV12-4 and TRBJ2-7; 7 nucleotides agree with TRBD1. CDR3 size: 11 residues. With V trimmed by 6 bases and J by 8 bases, 4 bases remained unmatched. The CDR3 bases are TGTGCCAGCAGGACAGGGTTCAAGCAGTACTTC. This translates into CASRTGFKQYF.

This clonotype was counted once. This chain uses TRBV12-3 or TRBV12-4 with TRBJ2-7; D ambiguous. V lost 1 base, J lost 7 bases, and 11 bases lay in between. The CDR3 covers 13 residues. The CDR3 DNA follows: TGTGCCAGCAGTTTAGAGGTTTCCAATGAGCAGTACTTC. It yields the protein CASSLEVSNEQYF.

The rearrangement joins TRBV19 to TRBJ2-5, with 8 bases matching TRBD1. Near its end, the DNA agrees better with TRBJ2-4, so the J call may be wrong. Germline CDR1 and CDR2: LNHDA and SQIVND (reference sequence). This CDR3 has 14 amino acids. The CDR3 sequence is CASWDRTGKNIQYF. The DNA for the CDR3 is TGTGCCAGTTGGGACAGGACAGGGAAAAACATTCAGTACTTC.

This clonotype has a handful of counts. The rearrangement uses TRBV20-1 and TRBJ2-7; TRBD2 aligns across 8 bases. Germline trimming cut 2 bases from V and 2 bases from J; bases unmatched to any gene: 8. The CDR3 runs to 15 residues. Germline CDR1 and CDR2: DFQATT and SNEGSKA (reference sequence). CDR3 in amino acids: CSARPGTSYTYEQYF. CDR3 DNA sequence: TGCAGTGCTAGACCTGGGACTAGTTATACCTACGAGCAGTACTTC.